Presented here are 16 T cell receptor beta chains from one specimen sequenced in a study of blood T cell repertoires in COVID-19. Here immunoSEQ multiplex PCR was the method, and the copy in TCRdb shows in-frame clones only, minus some. The data contain 110,000 to 150,000 clones, 70% to 90% of them seen just once; the ten biggest clones take up about 4.5%. Sequenced: PBMCs or T cells enriched from blood (not recorded which). Source of these receptors: a man aged 50 to 59 who had recovered from COVID-19.

The J gene is TRBJ2-1, the V gene TRBV9, with 9 nucleotides matching TRBD1. J was trimmed by 7 bases and V by 2 bases; bases with no gene match: 7. Germline loops: CDR1 SGDLS, CDR2 YYNGEE. The CDR3 is 15 residues long. Written as DNA, the CDR3 is TGTGCCAGCAGCGTCAGAGGGACAGGGATGAATGAGCAGTTCTTC. Residues: CASSVRGTGMNEQFF.

V is TRBV28 and J is TRBJ1-5; D is unclear. Germline-derived CDR1 and CDR2 are MDHEN and SYDVKM. The CDR3 is 13 amino acids. Trimming took 6 bases from V and 4 from J, leaving 10 bases between them. The CDR3 loop is CASSPGWNQPQHF. CDR3 sequence (DNA): TGTGCCAGCAGCCCCGGGTGGAATCAGCCCCAGCATTTT.

The chain uses TRBV5-1 and TRBJ1-1, with D hard to call. CDR1 is SGHRS and CDR2 is YFSETQ in the germline V gene. With 4 bases removed from V and 3 bases from J, the gap between germline ends came to 10 bases. This CDR3 comprises 13 residues. The chain's CDR3 is CASSGRRDTEAFF. The CDR3 coding sequence is TGCGCCAGCAGCGGGAGAAGGGACACTGAAGCTTTCTTT.

The chain recombines TRBV30 with TRBJ1-1, with D uncertain. V was pared by 0 bases and J by 6 bases, with 5 bases between. The CDR3 is 11 amino acids. Germline V gene sequence: CDR1 GTSNPN, CDR2 SVGIG (reference sequence). The CDR3 reads CAWSVLAEAFF. CDR3 sequence (DNA): TGTGCCTGGAGTGTATTAGCTGAAGCTTTCTTT.

The CDR3 bases are TGTGCCAGCAGCTTAGGGGGTCGTCCAGGGGGCCGATATGGCTACACCTTC. This codes for CASSLGGRPGGRYGYTF. The chain is built from TRBV11-2 and TRBJ1-2; 8 positions agree with TRBD1. CDR3 length: 17 amino acids. Losses at the gene ends were 1 base for V and 5 bases for J; bases not matched to a gene: 12. Germline lookup yields CDR1 SGHAT and CDR2 FQNNGV.

This chain joins TRBV19 and TRBJ1-1, with 9 positions matching TRBD1. V shed 3 bases and J 4 bases; nucleotides not matched to a gene: 9. The CDR3 loop spans 16 amino acids. Looked up from germline, CDR1 is LNHDA and CDR2 is SQIVND (reference sequence). As DNA, the CDR3 is TGTGCCAGTAGTATCCGCGGACAGGGGACGGGCACTGAAGCTTTCTTT. Translation: CASSIRGQGTGTEAFF.

The rearrangement uses TRBV9 and TRBJ1-1, with 7 bases fitting TRBD1. The germline CDR1 and CDR2 sequences are SGDLS and YYNGEE. The CDR3 is made up of 15 amino acids. V was clipped by 1 base and J by 1 base; unmatched bases: 4. The CDR3 DNA reads TGTGCCAGCAGCGTATACAGGGGTGGGAACACTGAAGCTTTCTTT. Its translation is CASSVYRGGNTEAFF.

This chain joins TRBV6-6 and TRBJ1-2, with TRBD1 identical over 10 bases. V gave up 5 bases and J gave up 7 bases; unmatched junction bases: 7. CDR3 size: 14 residues. CDR1 and CDR2 (germline): MNHNY, SVGAGI (reference sequence). CDR3 region: CASSGRGQGFGYTF. Written as DNA, the CDR3 is TGTGCCAGCAGTGGGAGGGGACAGGGGTTTGGCTACACCTTC.

This chain joins TRBV19 and TRBJ1-5, with 10 nucleotides matching TRBD1. The CDR3 consists of 17 residues. Unmatched junction bases numbered 8, after V lost 3 bases and J lost 3 bases. Germline V CDR1 and CDR2: LNHDA, SQIVND (reference sequence). CDR3 in amino acids: CASSIPRDRGINQPQHF. For the CDR3, the DNA is TGTGCCAGTAGTATCCCCCGGGACAGGGGAATCAATCAGCCCCAGCATTTT.

This chain links TRBV25-1 with TRBJ1-1; no clear D gene. The CDR3 runs 12 residues. Trimming took off 6 bases at V and 0 bases at J, with 5 bases between the two ends. Germline CDR1 reads MGHDK; CDR2 reads SYGVNS. CDR3 bases: TGTGCCAGCAGATCAGTGAACACTGAAGCTTTCTTT. This codes for CASRSVNTEAFF.

The V and J genes are TRBV7-2 and TRBJ2-3, with TRBD2 as a possible D gene (6 bases). The germline CDR1 and CDR2 sequences are SGHTA and FQGNSA. Trimming took off 2 bases at V and 6 bases at J, with 12 bases between the two ends. This CDR3 comprises 14 residues. CDR3 amino acids: CASSLRAGFDTQYF. The DNA of the CDR3 is TGTGCCAGCAGCTTACGGGCGGGGTTCGATACGCAGTATTTT.

The rearrangement links TRBV6-5 to TRBJ2-1; tentatively, D is TRBD2 (6 bases). Germline V gene lookup returns CDR1 MNHEY and CDR2 SVGAGI. This CDR3 spans 12 amino acids. Deletions cut 8 bases from V and 9 bases from J, with 14 bases between. The CDR3 loop reads CASVYPGGEQFF. For the CDR3, the DNA is TGTGCCAGCGTCTACCCCGGGGGTGAGCAGTTCTTC.

The CDR3 sequence: CASSTRPALDSSEAFF. Written as DNA, the CDR3 is TGTGCCAGCAGCACCCGCCCCGCCCTTGACAGTTCTGAAGCTTTCTTT. The chain employs TRBV9 and TRBJ1-1, with a tentative D call TRBD1 (5 bases). This CDR3 comprises 16 residues. The V end was cut by 4 bases, the J end by 6 bases, with 22 bases between. Per the germline V gene, CDR1 is SGDLS and CDR2 is YYNGEE.

V usage is TRBV29-1 and J usage is TRBJ2-4; TRBD2 might be the D (6 bases). The CDR3 spans 16 residues. The germline V gene encodes CDR1 SQVTM and CDR2 ANQGSEA. V lost 0 bases and J lost 7, with 19 bases in between. The CDR3 loop reads CSVEDIRLGGSNIQYF. The DNA for the CDR3 is TGCAGCGTTGAAGATATTCGGTTGGGGGGATCCAACATTCAGTACTTC.

This chain links TRBV5-1 with TRBJ2-3; 13 nucleotides agree with TRBD2. The CDR3 is made up of 18 amino acids. The germline gives CDR1 SGHRS, CDR2 YFSETQ. J was trimmed by 12 bases and V by 4 bases; bases with no gene match: 20. DNA of the CDR3: TGCGCCAGCAGCACCCGGACTAGCGGGGGTACTGGATCGGGGGTTCAGTATTTT. It encodes CASSTRTSGGTGSGVQYF.

This clone was found once. V gene TRBV2 combines with J gene TRBJ1-4; TRBD1 matches at 8 bases. Germline values: CDR1 SNHLY, CDR2 FYNNEI. The J segment lost 4 bases and the V segment lost 7 bases, leaving 5 bases of the junction unmatched. This CDR3 is built from 14 residues. The CDR3 DNA follows: TGTGCCAGCAAAGAAGGACAGGGTAATGAAAAACTGTTTTTT. As protein: CASKEGQGNEKLFF.